The rows below give T cell receptor beta chains drawn from one sample of a study of CD8+CD57+ T cells in acquired aplastic anemia. MiXCR, applied by TCRdb to the reads, yields one record per CDR3 protein. The repertoire holds roughly 500,000 distinct CDR3 sequences, with around 33% as singletons. The sample comprised sorted CD4+, CD8+, or CD8+CD57+ T cells (not recorded which) from PBMCs. The receptors here all came from a human donor with aplastic anemia. Both conserved end residues are part of each CDR3. Each record gives: J gene, D gene, clone size, V gene, CDR3 protein, CDR3 DNA. D genes are given only for firm matches. Expanded clones are given a class, and other clones once, few, many or no size at all.

J: TRBJ1-2; D: -; size: many; V: TRBV7-6; CDR3: CASGRGGDYYGYTF; DNA: TGTGCCAGCGGACGGGGGGGAGATTACTATGGCTACACCTTC
J: TRBJ2-7; D: -; size: many; V: TRBV9; CDR3: CASSPRISYEQYF; DNA: TGTGCCAGCAGCCCTCGAATCTCCTACGAGCAGTACTTC
J: TRBJ1-6; D: TRBD1; size: -; V: TRBV12-3/TRBV12-4; CDR3: CASSLGDTGGSPLHF; DNA: TGTGCCAGCAGTTTAGGGGACACAGGGGGCTCACCCCTCCACTTT
J: TRBJ2-7; D: -; size: -; V: TRBV9; CDR3: CASRRSSYEQYF; DNA: TGTGCCAGCAGAAGGAGCTCCTACGAGCAGTACTTC
J: TRBJ1-2; D: -; size: many; V: TRBV15; CDR3: CATSPTGTGADYGYTF; DNA: TGTGCCACCAGCCCGACGGGGACGGGGGCAGACTATGGCTACACCTTC
J: TRBJ1-2; D: -; size: -; V: TRBV5-1; CDR3: CASSSTADYGYTF; DNA: TGCGCCAGCAGCTCCACAGCTGACTATGGCTACACCTTC
J: TRBJ1-6; D: TRBD1; size: -; V: TRBV9; CDR3: CASSATGGQGNSPLHF; DNA: TGTGCCAGCAGCGCAACAGGGGGACAGGGCAATTCACCCCTCCACTTT
J: TRBJ1-1; D: -; size: -; V: TRBV24-1; CDR3: CATSDYPNTEAFF; DNA: TGTGCCACCAGTGATTACCCGAACACTGAAGCTTTCTTT
J: TRBJ2-3; D: TRBD2; size: -; V: TRBV7-8; CDR3: CASSAAGPTDTQYF; DNA: TGTGCCAGCAGTGCAGCGGGGCCCACAGATACGCAGTATTTT
J: TRBJ2-5; D: TRBD2; size: few; V: TRBV20-1; CDR3: CSARVGAGVETQYF; DNA: TGCAGTGCTAGAGTCGGAGCGGGGGTTGAGACCCAGTACTTC
J: TRBJ2-4; D: TRBD2; size: few; V: TRBV20-1; CDR3: CSGLAGGKNIQYF; DNA: TGCAGTGGGTTAGCGGGGGGGAAAAACATTCAGTACTTC
J: TRBJ2-7; D: -; size: many; V: TRBV7-3; CDR3: CASSLRGLREQYF; DNA: TGTGCCAGCAGCTTAAGGGGGCTTCGGGAGCAGTACTTC
J: TRBJ2-3; D: -; size: -; V: TRBV6-1; CDR3: CASTPGLGGTDTQYF; DNA: TGTGCCAGCACCCCCGGACTGGGTGGGACAGATACGCAGTATTTT
J: TRBJ1-1; D: -; size: many; V: TRBV7-8; CDR3: CASSLARQRRSTEAFF; DNA: TGTGCCAGCAGCTTAGCGAGGCAGCGACGGAGCACTGAAGCTTTCTTT
J: TRBJ2-2; D: TRBD2; size: -; V: TRBV2; CDR3: CASRVAGGRTGELFF; DNA: TGTGCCAGCAGAGTAGCGGGGGGGCGTACCGGGGAGCTGTTTTTT
J: TRBJ2-4; D: TRBD1; size: -; V: TRBV6-1; CDR3: CASSRIRQGQGKNIQYF; DNA: TGTGCCAGCAGCCGTATCCGACAGGGTCAGGGCAAAAACATTCAGTACTTC
J: TRBJ2-3; D: TRBD2; size: many; V: TRBV7-9; CDR3: CASSRIAGVTQYF; DNA: TGTGCCAGCAGCCGAATAGCGGGAGTGACGCAGTATTTT
J: TRBJ2-3; D: -; size: few; V: TRBV7-9; CDR3: CASSLGGPNTQYF; DNA: TGTGCCAGCAGCTTGGGCGGGCCTAATACGCAGTATTTT
J: TRBJ2-1; D: -; size: -; V: TRBV10-3; CDR3: CAISEDIGGTTQFF; DNA: TGTGCCATCAGTGAAGATATTGGCGGAACTACGCAGTTCTTC
J: TRBJ1-1; D: -; size: -; V: TRBV29-1; CDR3: CSVRNGNTEAFF; DNA: TGCAGCGTTCGTAACGGGAACACTGAAGCTTTCTTT
J: TRBJ2-2; D: TRBD2; size: -; V: TRBV10-3; CDR3: CASSDVSGWAGELFF; DNA: TGTGCCAGCAGTGACGTTAGCGGGTGGGCCGGGGAGCTGTTTTTT
J: TRBJ2-3; D: -; size: -; V: TRBV5-1; CDR3: CASSSESGPDTQYF; DNA: TGCGCCAGCAGCTCCGAGTCGGGCCCAGATACGCAGTATTTT
J: TRBJ1-1; D: -; size: few; V: TRBV20-1; CDR3: CSARDLKRASPNLNTEAFF; DNA: TGCAGTGCTAGAGACTTAAAGAGGGCCTCACCAAACCTGAACACTGAAGCTTTCTTT
J: TRBJ2-3; D: TRBD2; size: -; V: TRBV11-1; CDR3: CASSLPGLAGGSDTQYF; DNA: TGTGCCAGCAGCTTACCGGGACTAGCGGGAGGGTCAGATACGCAGTATTTT
J: TRBJ2-1; D: TRBD1; size: -; V: TRBV2; CDR3: CASSLRDDRGDEQFF; DNA: TGTGCCAGCAGCCTCCGGGATGACAGGGGCGATGAGCAGTTCTTC
J: TRBJ1-4; D: -; size: -; V: TRBV19; CDR3: CASLDRVNEKLFF; DNA: TGTGCCAGTCTGGACCGGGTTAATGAAAAACTGTTTTTT
J: TRBJ2-7; D: TRBD2; size: few; V: TRBV6-1; CDR3: CASSATSGSLHEQYF; DNA: TGTGCCAGCAGTGCGACTAGCGGGAGCCTCCACGAGCAGTACTTC
J: TRBJ2-7; D: -; size: -; V: TRBV9; CDR3: CASSVDGGTSPYEQYF; DNA: TGTGCCAGCAGCGTAGATGGGGGTACAAGCCCCTACGAGCAGTACTTC
J: TRBJ2-7; D: TRBD1; size: many; V: TRBV7-6; CDR3: CASSLVGGLGEQYF; DNA: TGTGCCAGCAGCCTAGTAGGGGGCCTTGGGGAGCAGTACTTC
J: TRBJ1-2; D: -; size: -; V: TRBV19; CDR3: CASSIDRAGDGYTF; DNA: TGTGCCAGTAGTATAGATCGGGCAGGTGATGGCTACACCTTC
J: TRBJ1-1; D: TRBD1; size: many; V: TRBV2; CDR3: CASVGTANTEAFF; DNA: TGTGCCAGCGTTGGGACAGCAAACACTGAAGCTTTCTTT
J: TRBJ2-3; D: -; size: many; V: TRBV25-1; CDR3: CASSESFGYTDTQYF; DNA: TGTGCCAGCAGTGAATCTTTCGGCTACACAGATACGCAGTATTTT
J: TRBJ1-2; D: -; size: many; V: TRBV4-3; CDR3: CASSQDWTGYGYTF; DNA: TGCGCCAGCAGCCAAGACTGGACGGGCTATGGCTACACCTTC
J: TRBJ2-2; D: -; size: -; V: TRBV15; CDR3: CATSSSGWGDDNTGELFF; DNA: TGTGCCACCAGCAGTTCAGGTTGGGGGGACGATAACACCGGGGAGCTGTTTTTT
J: TRBJ2-2; D: -; size: few; V: TRBV9; CDR3: CASSPEAGGELFF; DNA: TGTGCCAGCAGCCCAGAGGCGGGCGGGGAGCTGTTTTTT
J: TRBJ1-6; D: -; size: many; V: TRBV15; CDR3: CATRDRDGRDNSPLHF; DNA: TGTGCCACCCGGGATCGAGACGGTAGAGATAATTCACCCCTCCACTTT
J: TRBJ1-6; D: -; size: many; V: TRBV25-1; CDR3: CASSESEGPGFSLHF; DNA: TGTGCCAGCAGTGAATCCGAGGGCCCAGGCTTTTCCCTCCACTTT
J: TRBJ2-7; D: TRBD2; size: many; V: TRBV11-2; CDR3: CASSWGTSVTYEQYF; DNA: TGTGCCAGCAGCTGGGGGACTAGCGTCACCTACGAGCAGTACTTC
J: TRBJ1-2; D: -; size: -; V: TRBV19; CDR3: CASSIQQGNYGYTF; DNA: TGTGCCAGTAGTATCCAGCAGGGGAACTATGGCTACACCTTC
J: TRBJ2-3; D: -; size: -; V: TRBV9; CDR3: CASSRDRNTQYF; DNA: TGTGCCAGCAGTCGGGACCGCAATACGCAGTATTTT
J: TRBJ1-1; D: TRBD1; size: many; V: TRBV7-3; CDR3: CASSREGQGDTEAFF; DNA: TGTGCCAGCAGCCGAGAGGGACAGGGAGACACTGAAGCTTTCTTT
J: TRBJ2-7; D: -; size: many; V: TRBV19; CDR3: CASHETGEYEQYF; DNA: TGTGCCAGTCACGAGACAGGAGAATACGAGCAGTACTTC
J: TRBJ1-2; D: TRBD1; size: -; V: TRBV15; CDR3: CATSSARGQDGYTF; DNA: TGTGCCACCAGCAGCGCCAGGGGGCAAGACGGCTACACCTTC
J: TRBJ1-5; D: -; size: many; V: TRBV14; CDR3: CASSPGSDQPQHF; DNA: TGTGCCAGCAGCCCAGGTTCCGATCAGCCCCAGCATTTT
J: TRBJ1-6; D: TRBD1; size: -; V: TRBV24-1; CDR3: CATSSGTVLGSPLHF; DNA: TGTGCCACCAGCTCAGGGACAGTCCTTGGTTCACCCCTCCACTTT
J: TRBJ1-6; D: -; size: few; V: TRBV20-1; CDR3: CSARDPGVSPLHF; DNA: TGCAGTGCTAGAGATCCGGGGGTTTCACCCCTCCACTTT
J: TRBJ2-1; D: TRBD2; size: -; V: TRBV12-3/TRBV12-4; CDR3: CASRPRLAGGHEQFF; DNA: TGTGCCAGCAGGCCGAGACTAGCGGGAGGTCATGAGCAGTTCTTC
J: TRBJ2-1; D: -; size: -; V: TRBV19; CDR3: CAWTNGPFSEQFF; DNA: TGTGCCTGGACCAACGGCCCTTTCTCTGAGCAGTTCTTC
J: TRBJ2-7; D: TRBD2; size: -; V: TRBV15; CDR3: CATSRGKAGLASYEQYF; DNA: TGTGCCACCAGCAGAGGCAAGGCGGGACTAGCATCCTACGAGCAGTACTTC
J: TRBJ1-5; D: -; size: many; V: TRBV19; CDR3: CASSIDSDSNQPQHF; DNA: TGTGCCAGTAGTATAGACAGCGATAGCAATCAGCCCCAGCATTTT
J: TRBJ2-2; D: TRBD1; size: many; V: TRBV29-1; CDR3: CSFGQGNTGELFF; DNA: TGCAGCTTTGGACAGGGCAACACCGGGGAGCTGTTTTTT
J: TRBJ1-5; D: -; size: many; V: TRBV6-1; CDR3: CASSEGRGQPQHF; DNA: TGTGCCAGCAGTGAAGGTCGCGGACAGCCCCAGCATTTT
J: TRBJ1-1; D: TRBD1; size: -; V: TRBV7-8; CDR3: CASSSNVGQGLTEAFF; DNA: TGTGCCAGCAGCTCTAATGTCGGACAGGGGCTCACTGAAGCTTTCTTT
J: TRBJ2-7; D: TRBD2; size: many; V: TRBV20-1; CDR3: CSASAGRGYEQYF; DNA: TGCAGTGCTAGCGCGGGGAGGGGCTACGAGCAGTACTTC
J: TRBJ2-3; D: -; size: few; V: TRBV10-3; CDR3: CAISAGWDPSTDTQYF; DNA: TGTGCCATCTCGGCTGGCTGGGACCCTAGCACAGATACGCAGTATTTT
J: TRBJ2-7; D: -; size: many; V: TRBV20-1; CDR3: CSARDAGAVNEQYF; DNA: TGCAGTGCTAGAGATGCAGGGGCTGTCAACGAGCAGTACTTC